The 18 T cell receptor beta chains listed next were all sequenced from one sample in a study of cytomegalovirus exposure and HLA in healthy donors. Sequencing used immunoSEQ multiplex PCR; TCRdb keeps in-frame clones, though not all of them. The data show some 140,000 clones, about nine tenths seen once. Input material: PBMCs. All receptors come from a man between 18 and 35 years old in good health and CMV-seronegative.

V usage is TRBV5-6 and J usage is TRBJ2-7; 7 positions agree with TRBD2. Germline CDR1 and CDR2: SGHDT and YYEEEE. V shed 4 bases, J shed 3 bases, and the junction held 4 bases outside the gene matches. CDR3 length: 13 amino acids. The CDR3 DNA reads TGTGCCAGCAGCCTAGGGGACTACTACGAGCAGTACTTC. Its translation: CASSLGDYYEQYF. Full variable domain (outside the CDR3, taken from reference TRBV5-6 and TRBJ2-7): DAGVTQSPTHLIKTRGQQVTLRCSPKSGHDTVSWYQQALGQGPQFIFQYYEEEERQRGNFPDRFSGHQFPNYSSELNVNALLLGDSALYLCASSLGDYYEQYFGPGTRLTVT.

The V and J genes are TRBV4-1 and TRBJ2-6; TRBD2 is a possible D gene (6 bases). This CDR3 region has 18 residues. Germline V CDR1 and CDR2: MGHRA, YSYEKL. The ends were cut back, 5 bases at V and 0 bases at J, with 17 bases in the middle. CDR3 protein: CASSYVGGTVSGANVLTF. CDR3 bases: TGCGCCAGCAGCTACGTCGGGGGAACCGTCTCTGGGGCCAACGTCCTGACTTTC.

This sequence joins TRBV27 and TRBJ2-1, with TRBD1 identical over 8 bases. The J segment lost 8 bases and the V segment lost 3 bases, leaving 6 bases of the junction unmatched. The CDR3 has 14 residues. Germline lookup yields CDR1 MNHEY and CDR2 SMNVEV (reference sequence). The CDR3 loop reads CASSFTQGVYEQFF. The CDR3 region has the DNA TGTGCCAGCAGTTTCACACAGGGGGTCTATGAGCAGTTCTTC.

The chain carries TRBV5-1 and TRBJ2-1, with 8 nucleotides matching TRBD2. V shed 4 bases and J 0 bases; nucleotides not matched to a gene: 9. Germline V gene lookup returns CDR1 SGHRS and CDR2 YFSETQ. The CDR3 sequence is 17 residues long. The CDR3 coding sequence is TGCGCCAGCAGCCTGGGACTAGGGTCACTCTCCTACAATGAGCAGTTCTTC. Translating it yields CASSLGLGSLSYNEQFF.

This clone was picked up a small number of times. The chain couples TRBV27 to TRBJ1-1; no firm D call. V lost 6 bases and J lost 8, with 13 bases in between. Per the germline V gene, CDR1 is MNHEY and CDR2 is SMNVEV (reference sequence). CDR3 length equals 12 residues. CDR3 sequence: CASSPSGDEAFF. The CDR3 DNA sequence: TGTGCCAGCAGCCCTTCAGGTGACGAAGCTTTCTTT.

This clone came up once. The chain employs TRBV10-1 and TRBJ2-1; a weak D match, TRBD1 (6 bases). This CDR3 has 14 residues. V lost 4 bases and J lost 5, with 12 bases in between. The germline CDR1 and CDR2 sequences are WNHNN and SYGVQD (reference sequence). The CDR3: CASSGGRQDNEQFF. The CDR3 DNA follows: TGCGCCAGCAGTGGAGGTAGACAGGACAATGAGCAGTTCTTC.

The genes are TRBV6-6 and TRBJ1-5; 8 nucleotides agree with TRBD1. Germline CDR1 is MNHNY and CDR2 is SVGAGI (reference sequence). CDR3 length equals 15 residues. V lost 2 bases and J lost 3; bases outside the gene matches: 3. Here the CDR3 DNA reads TGTGCCAGCAGTTACGGACAGGGACCCAATCAGCCCCAGCATTTT. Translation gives CASSYGQGPNQPQHF.

CDR3: CASSYSTGGGTDTQYF. Written as DNA, the CDR3 is TGTGCCAGCAGTTACTCTACAGGGGGAGGCACAGATACGCAGTATTTT. The chain joins TRBV6-6 to TRBJ2-3; 8 bases align to TRBD1. The V gene's germline CDR1 is MNHNY and CDR2 SVGAGI (reference sequence). V lost 0 bases and J lost 1; bases outside the gene matches: 3. This CDR3 is 16 amino acids long.

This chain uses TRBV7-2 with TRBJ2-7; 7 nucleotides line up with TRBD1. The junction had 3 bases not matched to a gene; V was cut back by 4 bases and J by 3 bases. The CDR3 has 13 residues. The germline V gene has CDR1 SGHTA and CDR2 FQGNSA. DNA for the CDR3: TGTGCCAGCAGCTGGGGACAGTACTACGAGCAGTACTTC. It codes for CASSWGQYYEQYF.

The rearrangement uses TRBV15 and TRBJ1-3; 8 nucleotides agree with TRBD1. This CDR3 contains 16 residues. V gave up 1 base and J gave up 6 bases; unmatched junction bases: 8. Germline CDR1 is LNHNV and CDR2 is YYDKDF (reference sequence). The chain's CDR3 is CATSRGGQGIINTIYF. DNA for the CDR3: TGTGCCACCAGCAGAGGAGGACAGGGAATAATAAACACCATATATTTT.

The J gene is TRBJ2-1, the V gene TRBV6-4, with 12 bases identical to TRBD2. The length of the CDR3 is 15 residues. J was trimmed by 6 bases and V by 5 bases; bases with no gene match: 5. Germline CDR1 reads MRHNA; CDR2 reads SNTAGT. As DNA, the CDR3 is TGTGCCAGCAGTCGGACTAGCGGGGAGATCAATGAGCAGTTCTTC. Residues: CASSRTSGEINEQFF.

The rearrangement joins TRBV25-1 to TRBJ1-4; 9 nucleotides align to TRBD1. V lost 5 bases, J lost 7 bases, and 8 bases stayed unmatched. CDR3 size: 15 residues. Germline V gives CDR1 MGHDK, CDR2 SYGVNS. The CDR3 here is CASSSTGGSGEKLFF. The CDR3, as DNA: TGTGCCAGCAGTAGTACAGGGGGCTCGGGTGAAAAACTGTTTTTT. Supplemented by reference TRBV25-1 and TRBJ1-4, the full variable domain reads EADIYQTPRYLVIGTGKKITLECSQTMGHDKMYWYQQDPGMELHLIHYSYGVNSTEKGDLSSESTVSRIRTEHFPLTLESARPSHTSQYLCASSSTGGSGEKLFFGSGTQLSVL.

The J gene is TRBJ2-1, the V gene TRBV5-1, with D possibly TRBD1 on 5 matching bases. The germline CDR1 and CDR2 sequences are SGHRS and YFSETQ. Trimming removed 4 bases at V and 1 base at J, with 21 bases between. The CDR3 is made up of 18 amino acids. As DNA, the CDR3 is TGCGCCAGCAGCGGTAGGATGACGGGTCCAGGGTCCTACAATGAGCAGTTCTTC. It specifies CASSGRMTGPGSYNEQFF.

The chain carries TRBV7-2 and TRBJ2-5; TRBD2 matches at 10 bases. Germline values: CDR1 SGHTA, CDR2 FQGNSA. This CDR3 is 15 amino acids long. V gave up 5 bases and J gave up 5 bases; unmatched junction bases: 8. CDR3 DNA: TGTGCCAGCAGCCCGATAGCGGGAGGCTACGAGACCCAGTACTTC. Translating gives CASSPIAGGYETQYF.

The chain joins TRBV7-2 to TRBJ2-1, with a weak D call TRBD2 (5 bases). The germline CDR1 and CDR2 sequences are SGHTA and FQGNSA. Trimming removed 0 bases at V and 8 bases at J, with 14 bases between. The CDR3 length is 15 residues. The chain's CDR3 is CASSLAGWEWYEQFF. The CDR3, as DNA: TGTGCCAGCAGCTTAGCGGGGTGGGAGTGGTATGAGCAGTTCTTC. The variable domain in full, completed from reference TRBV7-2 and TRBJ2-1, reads GAGVSQSPSNKVTEKGKDVELRCDPISGHTALYWYRQSLGQGLEFLIYFQGNSAPDKSGLPSDRFSAERTGGSVSTLTIQRTQQEDSAVYLCASSLAGWEWYEQFFGPGTRLTVL.

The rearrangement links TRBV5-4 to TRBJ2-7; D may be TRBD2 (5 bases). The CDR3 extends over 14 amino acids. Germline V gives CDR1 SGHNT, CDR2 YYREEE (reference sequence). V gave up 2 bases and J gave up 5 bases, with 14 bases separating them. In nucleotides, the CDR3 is TGTGCCAGCAGCTTATCGGGGATAAGCCACGAGCAGTACTTC. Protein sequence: CASSLSGISHEQYF.

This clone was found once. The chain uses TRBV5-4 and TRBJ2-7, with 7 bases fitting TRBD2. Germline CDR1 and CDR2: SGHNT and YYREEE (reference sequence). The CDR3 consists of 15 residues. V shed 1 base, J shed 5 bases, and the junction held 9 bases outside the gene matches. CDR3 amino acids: CASSLTLASRNEQYF. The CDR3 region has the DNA TGTGCCAGCAGCTTGACACTAGCGAGTCGCAACGAGCAGTACTTC.

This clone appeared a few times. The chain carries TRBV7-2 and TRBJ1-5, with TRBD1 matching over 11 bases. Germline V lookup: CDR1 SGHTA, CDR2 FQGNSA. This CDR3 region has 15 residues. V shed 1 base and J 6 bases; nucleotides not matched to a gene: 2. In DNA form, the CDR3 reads TGTGCCAGCAGCTTAGGGACAGGGGGCGGTCAGCCCCAGCATTTT. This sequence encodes CASSLGTGGGQPQHF.